These T cell receptor beta chains were read from a single sample in a study of blood T cell repertoires in COVID-19. Clones were sequenced by immunoSEQ multiplex PCR, and TCRdb holds only the in-frame ones, with some missing. The sample holds 150,000 to 200,000 clones; roughly 83% are singletons and the top ten take 2.5% to 3.5%. Sequenced sample: peripheral blood. The receptors were gathered from an older woman with acute or convalescent COVID-19. CDR3s include the opening cysteine and the closing phenylalanine or tryptophan. Fields, in order: CDR3 DNA, CDR3 protein, V gene, clone size, J gene, D gene. D genes are given only for firm matches. Size is omitted from some rows. Given values are once, few, many or a class for expanded clones.

CDR3nt: TGTGCCACCAGTGAACCAGGACAGGGTAGGCTCGAGCAGTACTTC
CDR3aa: CATSEPGQGRLEQYF
v_gene: TRBV24-1
abundance: .
j_gene: TRBJ2-7
d_gene: TRBD1

CDR3nt: TGCGCCAGCAGGGCGACAGGGGACGGGAACACTGAAGCTTTCTTT
CDR3aa: CASRATGDGNTEAFF
v_gene: TRBV5-1
abundance: .
j_gene: TRBJ1-1
d_gene: TRBD1

CDR3nt: TGTGCCAGCAGCTTAAGCAGGACAGGCAATGAAAAACTGTTTTTT
CDR3aa: CASSLSRTGNEKLFF
v_gene: TRBV7-9
abundance: .
j_gene: TRBJ1-4
d_gene: TRBD1

CDR3nt: TGTGCCAGCAGTGAAGGGCAGGGTAGGGCCGGGGAGCTGTTTTTT
CDR3aa: CASSEGQGRAGELFF
v_gene: TRBV2
abundance: .
j_gene: TRBJ2-2
d_gene: .

CDR3nt: TGTGCCAGCAGCTTAGCTGGGCGGGAAAATCAGCCCCAGCATTTT
CDR3aa: CASSLAGRENQPQHF
v_gene: TRBV7-2
abundance: few
j_gene: TRBJ1-5
d_gene: .

CDR3nt: TGCGCCAGCAGCTTGGAGGTTAGCGGCTTCTCCTACGAGCAGTACTTC
CDR3aa: CASSLEVSGFSYEQYF
v_gene: TRBV5-1
abundance: few
j_gene: TRBJ2-7
d_gene: .

CDR3nt: TGTGCCAGCAGCCTAAACAATGAGCAGTTCTTC
CDR3aa: CASSLNNEQFF
v_gene: TRBV3-1/TRBV3-2
abundance: once
j_gene: TRBJ2-1
d_gene: .

CDR3nt: TGTGCCAGCAGCTCCCGGGACAGGGGAACAGATACGCAGTATTTT
CDR3aa: CASSSRDRGTDTQYF
v_gene: TRBV5-6
abundance: .
j_gene: TRBJ2-3
d_gene: TRBD1

CDR3nt: TGTGCCAGCAGCTCAACGACCCGGACAACTAACATGAACACTGAAGCTTTCTTT
CDR3aa: CASSSTTRTTNMNTEAFF
v_gene: TRBV5-6
abundance: .
j_gene: TRBJ1-1
d_gene: .

CDR3nt: TGTGCCACCAGCAGAGGGACTAGCAAAGAGACCCAGTACTTC
CDR3aa: CATSRGTSKETQYF
v_gene: TRBV15
abundance: .
j_gene: TRBJ2-5
d_gene: TRBD2

CDR3nt: TGCGCCAGCAGACCGCCGGGACAGGGAGGCTACAATGAGCAGTTCTTC
CDR3aa: CASRPPGQGGYNEQFF
v_gene: TRBV5-1
abundance: .
j_gene: TRBJ2-1
d_gene: TRBD1

CDR3nt: TGTGCCAGCAGTTTATTAAAATTGGAGGTATCCGTCGGCTACACCTTC
CDR3aa: CASSLLKLEVSVGYTF
v_gene: TRBV28
abundance: .
j_gene: TRBJ1-2
d_gene: .

CDR3nt: TGTGCCAGCAGCCGCTACTTCCCCTGGGACAACAATCAGCCCCAGCATTTT
CDR3aa: CASSRYFPWDNNQPQHF
v_gene: TRBV7-2
abundance: .
j_gene: TRBJ1-5
d_gene: .

CDR3nt: TGTGCCAGCAGCCCGAAGGTCCCCAACAGGGCGGGCAATCAGCCCCAGCATTTT
CDR3aa: CASSPKVPNRAGNQPQHF
v_gene: TRBV7-8
abundance: .
j_gene: TRBJ1-5
d_gene: .

CDR3nt: TGTGCCAGCAGCCAAGCCCCGGGTGGAGGAGCTTTCTTT
CDR3aa: CASSQAPGGGAFF
v_gene: TRBV3-1/TRBV3-2
abundance: .
j_gene: TRBJ1-1
d_gene: .

CDR3nt: TGCGCCAGCAGCCAAGGAACGATACCAGGGCAAGAGACCCAGTACTTC
CDR3aa: CASSQGTIPGQETQYF
v_gene: TRBV4-1
abundance: .
j_gene: TRBJ2-5
d_gene: .

CDR3nt: TGTGCCAGCAGCCCGGACAGGGGTGGCAATCAGCCCCAGCATTTT
CDR3aa: CASSPDRGGNQPQHF
v_gene: TRBV6-6
abundance: .
j_gene: TRBJ1-5
d_gene: TRBD1

CDR3nt: TGTGCCAGCTCACCGCAGGGTCAACGAAACACCATATATTTT
CDR3aa: CASSPQGQRNTIYF
v_gene: TRBV18
abundance: .
j_gene: TRBJ1-3
d_gene: .

CDR3nt: TGTGCCAGCAGCAAAGTAGAAGATACGCAGTATTTT
CDR3aa: CASSKVEDTQYF
v_gene: TRBV3-1/TRBV3-2
abundance: .
j_gene: TRBJ2-3
d_gene: .

CDR3nt: TGCGCCAGCAGCCAAGATCGGGGGACTAGCGGCCAAGAGACCCAGTACTTC
CDR3aa: CASSQDRGTSGQETQYF
v_gene: TRBV4-1
abundance: .
j_gene: TRBJ2-5
d_gene: TRBD2

CDR3nt: TGTGCCAGCAGTTTCTACCAGGGAGAAAAACTGTTTTTT
CDR3aa: CASSFYQGEKLFF
v_gene: TRBV12-3/TRBV12-4
abundance: .
j_gene: TRBJ1-4
d_gene: .

CDR3nt: TGTGCCAGCAGTCTCTCGTTTAGGGGGGGTTCCTACAATGAGCAGTTCTTC
CDR3aa: CASSLSFRGGSYNEQFF
v_gene: TRBV6-6
abundance: .
j_gene: TRBJ2-1
d_gene: .

CDR3nt: TGCAGCGTTGGGGGAGGGACAGGGGGATCGAGCTCCTACAATGAGCAGTTCTTC
CDR3aa: CSVGGGTGGSSSYNEQFF
v_gene: TRBV29-1
abundance: .
j_gene: TRBJ2-1
d_gene: TRBD1

CDR3nt: TGTGCCAGCAGCCCTTGGGCCTCTAAGGACAGGGAAGCTTTCTTT
CDR3aa: CASSPWASKDREAFF
v_gene: TRBV11-2
abundance: .
j_gene: TRBJ1-1
d_gene: TRBD1

CDR3nt: TGTGCCAGCAGACGCATGGCGGCGGGGGTGGCCGGGGAGCTGTTTTTT
CDR3aa: CASRRMAAGVAGELFF
v_gene: TRBV7-3
abundance: .
j_gene: TRBJ2-2
d_gene: TRBD2

CDR3nt: TGTGCCAGCAGCTTAGGACAGGGGGCTGGCACTGAAGCTTTCTTT
CDR3aa: CASSLGQGAGTEAFF
v_gene: TRBV7-2
abundance: .
j_gene: TRBJ1-1
d_gene: TRBD1

CDR3nt: TGTGCCAGCACCCCACAGGGTTACTATGGCTACACCTTC
CDR3aa: CASTPQGYYGYTF
v_gene: TRBV12-3/TRBV12-4
abundance: few
j_gene: TRBJ1-2
d_gene: .

CDR3nt: TGTGCCAGCATCAAAATTCCAACTAATGAAAAACTGTTTTTT
CDR3aa: CASIKIPTNEKLFF
v_gene: TRBV3-1/TRBV3-2
abundance: once
j_gene: TRBJ1-4
d_gene: .

CDR3nt: TGTGCTAGTGGTTTCGACGCAGGGGCAGCTTTCTTT
CDR3aa: CASGFDAGAAFF
v_gene: TRBV12-5
abundance: .
j_gene: TRBJ1-1
d_gene: .

CDR3nt: TGTGCCAGCAGCTTCCTGAGTGCTACTAATGAAAAACTGTTTTTT
CDR3aa: CASSFLSATNEKLFF
v_gene: TRBV7-9
abundance: .
j_gene: TRBJ1-4
d_gene: .

CDR3nt: TGTGCCATCGGAGATGAGCAGTTCTTC
CDR3aa: CAIGDEQFF
v_gene: TRBV10-3
abundance: once
j_gene: TRBJ2-1
d_gene: .

CDR3nt: TGTGCCAGCAGCCAAGCAGTGGCGGGGGGTTTCGAGCAGTACTTC
CDR3aa: CASSQAVAGGFEQYF
v_gene: TRBV4-2
abundance: .
j_gene: TRBJ2-7
d_gene: TRBD2

CDR3nt: TGTGCCTGGAGAACCGGGACAGGCAATCAGCCCCAGCATTTT
CDR3aa: CAWRTGTGNQPQHF
v_gene: TRBV30
abundance: .
j_gene: TRBJ1-5
d_gene: TRBD1

CDR3nt: TGTGCCAGCAGTCCCGGACTAGCGGGGCTGTATGAGCAGTTCTTC
CDR3aa: CASSPGLAGLYEQFF
v_gene: TRBV6-2/TRBV6-3
abundance: .
j_gene: TRBJ2-1
d_gene: TRBD2

CDR3nt: TGCGCCAGCAGCCCCGAGCCCTCCGTTTTAAGCAATCAGCCCCAGCATTTT
CDR3aa: CASSPEPSVLSNQPQHF
v_gene: TRBV5-1
abundance: few
j_gene: TRBJ1-5
d_gene: .

CDR3nt: TGTGCCAGCAGTGACGACAGGCTTAATTCACCCCTCCACTTT
CDR3aa: CASSDDRLNSPLHF
v_gene: TRBV6-4
abundance: once
j_gene: TRBJ1-6
d_gene: .

CDR3nt: TGTGCCAGCAGCTTCAGGTTTACGGAGACCCAGTACTTC
CDR3aa: CASSFRFTETQYF
v_gene: TRBV5-4
abundance: .
j_gene: TRBJ2-5
d_gene: .

CDR3nt: TGCGCCAGCAGCCAAGATCTAGCTCTGGACACTGAAGCTTTCTTT
CDR3aa: CASSQDLALDTEAFF
v_gene: TRBV4-3
abundance: .
j_gene: TRBJ1-1
d_gene: .

CDR3nt: TGTGCCAGCAGCGGGGACACTAACTATGGCTACACCTTC
CDR3aa: CASSGDTNYGYTF
v_gene: TRBV9
abundance: .
j_gene: TRBJ1-2
d_gene: .

CDR3nt: TGTGCCAGCAGCCCCACAGGGAACTCTGGAAACACCATATATTTT
CDR3aa: CASSPTGNSGNTIYF
v_gene: TRBV7-3
abundance: once
j_gene: TRBJ1-3
d_gene: .

CDR3nt: TGTGCCAGCAGGCTCACTAGCGGGGGTCCCTACGAGCAGTACTTC
CDR3aa: CASRLTSGGPYEQYF
v_gene: TRBV9
abundance: .
j_gene: TRBJ2-7
d_gene: TRBD2

CDR3nt: TGTGCCAGCAGCTTTCAGGGAAACACCATATATTTT
CDR3aa: CASSFQGNTIYF
v_gene: TRBV11-2
abundance: .
j_gene: TRBJ1-3
d_gene: .

CDR3nt: TGTGCCAGCTATTCTGGGCCCCCGTGGACCCAGTACTTC
CDR3aa: CASYSGPPWTQYF
v_gene: TRBV6-5
abundance: .
j_gene: TRBJ2-5
d_gene: .

CDR3nt: TGCGCCAGCAGTGAGGACGTCCGAGGCGGGGAGCTGTTTTTT
CDR3aa: CASSEDVRGGELFF
v_gene: TRBV10-1
abundance: .
j_gene: TRBJ2-2
d_gene: .

CDR3nt: TGTGCCAGCCGAAACAGGGGTGGCTACACCTTC
CDR3aa: CASRNRGGYTF
v_gene: TRBV6-5
abundance: .
j_gene: TRBJ1-2
d_gene: TRBD1

CDR3nt: TGCGCCAGCAGCCCCCTAGGGACAGGGGCTCCCGGGACCCAGTACTTC
CDR3aa: CASSPLGTGAPGTQYF
v_gene: TRBV5-1
abundance: .
j_gene: TRBJ2-5
d_gene: TRBD1

CDR3nt: TGCGCCAGCAGCTTGGACAGGGATGCTGGCTACACCTTC
CDR3aa: CASSLDRDAGYTF
v_gene: TRBV5-1
abundance: .
j_gene: TRBJ1-2
d_gene: .

CDR3nt: TGTGCCAGCAGCCAAGGTGGGACAGGGAACACTGAAGCTTTCTTT
CDR3aa: CASSQGGTGNTEAFF
v_gene: TRBV4-2
abundance: .
j_gene: TRBJ1-1
d_gene: TRBD1

CDR3nt: TGTGCCTGGAGTGAACAGGCCTACCAGCCCCAGCATTTT
CDR3aa: CAWSEQAYQPQHF
v_gene: TRBV30
abundance: .
j_gene: TRBJ1-5
d_gene: .

CDR3nt: TGTGCCAGCAAACAGGAGAGTAATCAGCCCCAGCATTTT
CDR3aa: CASKQESNQPQHF
v_gene: TRBV2
abundance: .
j_gene: TRBJ1-5
d_gene: .

CDR3nt: TGTGCCAGTAGTACTCCCTGGACAGGAAATAATTCACCCCTCCACTTT
CDR3aa: CASSTPWTGNNSPLHF
v_gene: TRBV19
abundance: once
j_gene: TRBJ1-6
d_gene: TRBD1

CDR3nt: TGTGCCAGCAGTTCATCAGGGGGCGAGGGCTATGGCTACACCTTC
CDR3aa: CASSSSGGEGYGYTF
v_gene: TRBV7-9
abundance: .
j_gene: TRBJ1-2
d_gene: TRBD1

CDR3nt: TGCGCCAGCAGCCCCGCCGGGGGTTATAATTCACCCCTCCACTTT
CDR3aa: CASSPAGGYNSPLHF
v_gene: TRBV4-3
abundance: once
j_gene: TRBJ1-6
d_gene: .

CDR3nt: TGCGCCAGCAGCCAAAATGGGCCGGCCCTCCAAGAGACCCAGTACTTC
CDR3aa: CASSQNGPALQETQYF
v_gene: TRBV4-3
abundance: .
j_gene: TRBJ2-5
d_gene: .